The next 9 T cell receptor beta chains were all read from a single sample in a study of OX40 agonist ivuxolimab in advanced cancers. TCRdb's table, derived via immunoSEQ multiplex PCR, lists solely in-frame clones and lacks some. The data show 75,000 to 95,000 clones, approximately 90% seen once. Sequencing used CD4+ or CD8+ T cells sorted from blood, obtained in a trial of the OX40 agonist ivuxolimab. The receptors derive from an adult with an advanced solid tumor such as melanoma, head and neck, liver or kidney cancer.

This chain connects TRBV19 to TRBJ1-2, with 7 nucleotides matching TRBD1. CDR1 is LNHDA and CDR2 is SQIVND in the germline V gene (reference sequence). After removal of 4 bases from V and 8 bases from J, the junction contained 7 bases not matched to a gene. This CDR3 spans 13 amino acids. This CDR3 reads CASSKGTEGGYTF. The CDR3 DNA follows: TGTGCCAGTAGTAAAGGGACAGAAGGAGGCTACACCTTC.

This chain connects TRBV7-9 to TRBJ2-7; 10 bases map to TRBD1. The CDR3 totals 15 residues. The germline V gene encodes CDR1 SEHNR and CDR2 FQNEAQ (reference sequence). The junction had 8 bases not matched to a gene; V was cut back by 5 bases and J by 4 bases. The CDR3 loop reads CASSTEGQGRYEQYF. The CDR3 nucleotides read TGTGCCAGCAGCACCGAGGGACAGGGGAGATACGAGCAGTACTTC.

The V call is TRBV10-2, the J call TRBJ1-1, with 10 bases that match TRBD1. V was pared by 4 bases and J by 6 bases, with 20 bases of the junction left unmatched. Germline V CDR1 and CDR2: WSHSY, SAAADI. The CDR3 runs to 19 residues. The CDR3 reads CASSVSSRDRGFVGAEAFF. CDR3 bases: TGCGCCAGCAGTGTCTCCTCCCGGGACAGGGGATTCGTCGGGGCTGAAGCTTTCTTT.

V and J are TRBV6-6 and TRBJ2-7; TRBD1 matches 9 bases. V lost 6 bases, J lost 5 bases, and 5 bases stayed unmatched. The CDR3 consists of 13 residues. Per germline, CDR1 MNHNY and CDR2 SVGAGI (reference sequence). The CDR3 nucleotides read TGTGCCAGCAGGAGCCGGGACAGGGACGAGCAGTACTTC. Translation: CASRSRDRDEQYF.

Of note for this clone: The junction differs from germline at one of its ends, possibly a read error. This rearrangement joins TRBV25-1 to TRBJ2-2; D perhaps matches TRBD1 (6 bases). The CDR3 runs to 13 residues. CDR1 and CDR2 from the germline V gene are MGHDK and SYGVNS. CDR3 DNA: TGTGTCAGCAGTGACAGGATCCAAGGGGAGCTGTTTTTT. It codes for CVSSDRIQGELFF.

The chain employs TRBV10-2 and TRBJ2-7; 8 bases are a match to TRBD2. This CDR3 spans 16 amino acids. The V gene's germline CDR1 is WSHSY and CDR2 SAAADI. The V and J ends lost 9 bases and 6 bases, in that order; junction bases with no gene match: 19. CDR3 nucleotide sequence: TGCGCCAGACCCGAGGAATGTGGCTCTAGCGGGTGCGAGCAGTACTTC. Its translation is CARPEECGSSGCEQYF.

The chain couples TRBV5-4 to TRBJ1-1; D may be TRBD1 (5 bases). CDR1 is SGHNT and CDR2 is YYREEE in the germline V gene (reference sequence). V was pared by 0 bases and J by 3 bases, with 6 bases between. The CDR3 loop spans 13 amino acids. The CDR3 DNA follows: TGTGCCAGCAGCTTGGCCAGGGACACTGAAGCTTTCTTT. The encoded protein is CASSLARDTEAFF. The full variable domain, its missing parts supplied by reference TRBV5-4 and TRBJ1-1, is ETGVTQSPTHLIKTRGQQVTLRCSSQSGHNTVSWYQQALGQGPQFIFQYYREEENGRGNFPPRFSGLQFPNYSSELNVNALELDDSALYLCASSLARDTEAFFGQGTRLTVV.

This clone appeared a single time. The chain uses TRBV9 and TRBJ2-7, with 7 positions matching TRBD2. V lost 7 bases to trimming and J lost 0 bases; unmatched junction nucleotides: 7. Germline loops: CDR1 SGDLS, CDR2 YYNGEE. The CDR3 runs to 14 residues. Here the CDR3 reads CASGPGGFSYEQYF. The CDR3 nucleotides read TGTGCCAGCGGACCCGGGGGGTTCTCCTACGAGCAGTACTTC.

The V gene is TRBV5-1, the J gene TRBJ2-7; 9 positions match TRBD1. V trimming: 4 bases; J trimming: 7 bases; junction bases outside the gene matches: 6. Germline lookup yields CDR1 SGHRS and CDR2 YFSETQ. The CDR3 length is 13 residues. CDR3 sequence (DNA): TGCGCCAGCAGCCTCGGACAGGGGTGGGAGCAGTACTTC. It translates to CASSLGQGWEQYF. Looking up the rest from reference TRBV5-1 and TRBJ2-7 gives the full variable domain: KAGVTQTPRYLIKTRGQQVTLSCSPISGHRSVSWYQQTPGQGLQFLFEYFSETQRNKGNFPGRFSGRQFSNSRSEMNVSTLELGDSALYLCASSLGQGWEQYFGPGTRLTVT.